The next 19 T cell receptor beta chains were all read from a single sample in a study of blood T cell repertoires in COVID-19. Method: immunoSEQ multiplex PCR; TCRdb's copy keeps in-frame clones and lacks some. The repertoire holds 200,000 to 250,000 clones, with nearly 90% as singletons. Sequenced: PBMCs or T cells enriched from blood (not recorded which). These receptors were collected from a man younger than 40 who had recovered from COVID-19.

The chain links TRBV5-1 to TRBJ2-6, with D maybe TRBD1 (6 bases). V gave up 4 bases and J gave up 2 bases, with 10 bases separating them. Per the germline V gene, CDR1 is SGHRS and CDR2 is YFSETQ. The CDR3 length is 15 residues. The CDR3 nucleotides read TGCGCCAGCAGCAGCACAGGGACTGGGGCCAACGTCCTGACTTTC. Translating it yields CASSSTGTGANVLTF.

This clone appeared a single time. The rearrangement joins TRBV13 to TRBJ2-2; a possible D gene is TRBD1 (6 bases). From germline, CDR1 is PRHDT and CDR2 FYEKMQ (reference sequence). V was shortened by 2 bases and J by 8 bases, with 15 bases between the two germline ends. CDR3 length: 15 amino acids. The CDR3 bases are TGTGCCAGCAGCTTAAAAGACAGGTTCGCTGGGGAGCTGTTTTTT. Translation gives CASSLKDRFAGELFF.

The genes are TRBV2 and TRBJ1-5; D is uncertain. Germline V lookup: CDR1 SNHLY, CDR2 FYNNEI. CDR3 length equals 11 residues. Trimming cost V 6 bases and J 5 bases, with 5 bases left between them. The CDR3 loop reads CASRAHQPQHF. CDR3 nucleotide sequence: TGTGCCAGCAGGGCCCATCAGCCCCAGCATTTT.

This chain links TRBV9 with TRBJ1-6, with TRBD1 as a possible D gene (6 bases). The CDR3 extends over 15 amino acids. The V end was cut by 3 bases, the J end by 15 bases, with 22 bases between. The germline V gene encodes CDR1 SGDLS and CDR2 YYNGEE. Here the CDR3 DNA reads TGTGCCAGCAGCGGAGGACTCGGGGGGCCTGGACACCTCCACTTT. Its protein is CASSGGLGGPGHLHF.

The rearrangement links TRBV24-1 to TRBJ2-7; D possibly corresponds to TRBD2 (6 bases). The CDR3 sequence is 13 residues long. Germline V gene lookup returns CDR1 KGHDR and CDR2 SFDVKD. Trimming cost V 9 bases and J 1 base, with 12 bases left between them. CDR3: CATGGTESYEQYF. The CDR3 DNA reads TGTGCCACCGGGGGGACGGAATCCTACGAGCAGTACTTC.

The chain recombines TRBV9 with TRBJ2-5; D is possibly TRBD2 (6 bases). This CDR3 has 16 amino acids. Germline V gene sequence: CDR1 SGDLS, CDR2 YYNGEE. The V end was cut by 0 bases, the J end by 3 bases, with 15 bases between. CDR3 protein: CASSVGVAEGKETQYF. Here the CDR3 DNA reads TGTGCCAGCAGCGTAGGGGTAGCGGAAGGCAAAGAGACCCAGTACTTC. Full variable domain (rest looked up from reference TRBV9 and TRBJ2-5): DSGVTQTPKHLITATGQRVTLRCSPRSGDLSVYWYQQSLDQGLQFLIQYYNGEERAKGNILERFSAQQFPDLHSELNLSSLELGDSALYFCASSVGVAEGKETQYFGPGTRLLVL.

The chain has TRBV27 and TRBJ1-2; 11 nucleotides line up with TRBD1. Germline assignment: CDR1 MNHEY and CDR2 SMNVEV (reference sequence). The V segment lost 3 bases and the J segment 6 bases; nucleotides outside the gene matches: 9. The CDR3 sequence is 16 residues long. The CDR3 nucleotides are TGTGCCAGCAGTTTGGCCGGACAGGGGGCTTTTAATGGCTACACCTTC. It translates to CASSLAGQGAFNGYTF.

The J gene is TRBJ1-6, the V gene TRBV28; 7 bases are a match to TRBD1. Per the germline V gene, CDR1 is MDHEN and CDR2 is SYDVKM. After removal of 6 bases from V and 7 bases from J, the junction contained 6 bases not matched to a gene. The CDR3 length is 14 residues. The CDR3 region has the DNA TGTGCCAGCAGCACGACAGGGTACAATTCACCCCTCCACTTT. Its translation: CASSTTGYNSPLHF.

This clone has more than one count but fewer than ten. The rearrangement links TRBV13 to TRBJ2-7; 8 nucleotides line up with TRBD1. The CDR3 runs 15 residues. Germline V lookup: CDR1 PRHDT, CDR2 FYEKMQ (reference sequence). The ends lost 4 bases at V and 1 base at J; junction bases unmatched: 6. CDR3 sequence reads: CASSSRQGTSYEQYF. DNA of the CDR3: TGTGCCAGCAGCTCGCGACAGGGGACATCCTACGAGCAGTACTTC.

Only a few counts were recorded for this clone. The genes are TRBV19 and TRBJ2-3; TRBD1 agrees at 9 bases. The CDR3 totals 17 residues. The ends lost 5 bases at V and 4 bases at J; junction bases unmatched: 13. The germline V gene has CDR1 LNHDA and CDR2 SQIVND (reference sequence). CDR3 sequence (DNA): TGTGCCAGTAGTGGTTATAGGGGACAGGGTTTACCAGATACGCAGTATTTT. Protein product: CASSGYRGQGLPDTQYF. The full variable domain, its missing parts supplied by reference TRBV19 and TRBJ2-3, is DGGITQSPKYLFRKEGQNVTLSCEQNLNHDAMYWYRQDPGQGLRLIYYSQIVNDFQKGDIAEGYSVSREKKESFPLTVTSAQKNPTAFYLCASSGYRGQGLPDTQYFGPGTRLTVL.

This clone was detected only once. The CDR3 is CASSLSGRNEKLFF. CDR3 in DNA: TGTGCCAGCAGCTTATCAGGTCGTAATGAAAAACTGTTTTTT. The chain joins TRBV7-9 to TRBJ1-4; D call uncertain. CDR1 and CDR2 (germline): SEHNR, FQNEAQ (reference sequence). The CDR3 totals 14 residues. Between the trimmed V and J ends, which lost 2 bases and 4 bases, there was a span of 8 bases. The full variable domain, in which reference TRBV7-9 and TRBJ1-4 provide the parts outside the CDR3, is DTGVSQNPRHKITKRGQNVTFRCDPISEHNRLYWYRQTLGQGPEFLTYFQNEAQLEKSRLLSDRFSAERPKGSFSTLEIQRTEQGDSAMYLCASSLSGRNEKLFFGSGTQLSVL.

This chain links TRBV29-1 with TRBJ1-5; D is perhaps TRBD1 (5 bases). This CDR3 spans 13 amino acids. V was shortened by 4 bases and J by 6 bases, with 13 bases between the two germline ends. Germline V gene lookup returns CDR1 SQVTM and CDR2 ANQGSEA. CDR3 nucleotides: TGCAGCGTTGGGGGCAGGGATCGTCAGCCCCAGCATTTT. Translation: CSVGGRDRQPQHF.

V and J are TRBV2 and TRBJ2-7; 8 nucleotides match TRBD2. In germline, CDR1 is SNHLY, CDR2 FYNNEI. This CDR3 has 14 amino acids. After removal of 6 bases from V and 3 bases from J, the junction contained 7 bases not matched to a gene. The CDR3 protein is CASRRTSGIYEQYF. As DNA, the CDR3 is TGTGCCAGCAGACGAACTAGCGGTATCTACGAGCAGTACTTC.

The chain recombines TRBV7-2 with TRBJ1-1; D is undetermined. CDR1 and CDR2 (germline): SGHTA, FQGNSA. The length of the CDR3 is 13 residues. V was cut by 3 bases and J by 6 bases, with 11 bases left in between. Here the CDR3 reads CASSFRKEAEAFF. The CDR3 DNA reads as TGTGCCAGCAGCTTCCGGAAAGAGGCTGAAGCTTTCTTT. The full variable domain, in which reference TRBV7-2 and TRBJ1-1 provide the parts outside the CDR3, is GAGVSQSPSNKVTEKGKDVELRCDPISGHTALYWYRQSLGQGLEFLIYFQGNSAPDKSGLPSDRFSAERTGGSVSTLTIQRTQQEDSAVYLCASSFRKEAEAFFGQGTRLTVV.

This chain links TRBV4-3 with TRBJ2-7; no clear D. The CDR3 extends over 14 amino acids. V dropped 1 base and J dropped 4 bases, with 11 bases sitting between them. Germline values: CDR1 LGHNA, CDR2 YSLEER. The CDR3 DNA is TGCGCCAGCAGCCAAGGGTTAGGAGCTTACGAGCAGTACTTC. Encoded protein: CASSQGLGAYEQYF.

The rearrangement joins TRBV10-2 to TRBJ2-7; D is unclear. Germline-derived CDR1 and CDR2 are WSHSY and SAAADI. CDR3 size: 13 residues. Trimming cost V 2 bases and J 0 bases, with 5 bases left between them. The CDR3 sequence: CASSETFSYEQYF. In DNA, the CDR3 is TGCGCCAGCAGTGAGACATTCTCCTACGAGCAGTACTTC.

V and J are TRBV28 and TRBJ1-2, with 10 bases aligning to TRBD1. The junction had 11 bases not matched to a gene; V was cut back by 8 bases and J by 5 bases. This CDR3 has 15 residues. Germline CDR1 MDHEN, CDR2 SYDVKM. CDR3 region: CASGRGQGTGYGYTF. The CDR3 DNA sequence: TGTGCCAGCGGCCGGGGACAGGGGACAGGTTATGGCTACACCTTC.

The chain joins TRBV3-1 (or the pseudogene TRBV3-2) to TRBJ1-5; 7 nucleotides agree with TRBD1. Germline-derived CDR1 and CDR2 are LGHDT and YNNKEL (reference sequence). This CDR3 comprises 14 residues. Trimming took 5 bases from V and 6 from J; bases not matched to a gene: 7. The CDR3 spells CASSVEGGGQPQHF. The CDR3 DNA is TGTGCCAGCAGCGTCGAAGGGGGCGGTCAGCCCCAGCATTTT.

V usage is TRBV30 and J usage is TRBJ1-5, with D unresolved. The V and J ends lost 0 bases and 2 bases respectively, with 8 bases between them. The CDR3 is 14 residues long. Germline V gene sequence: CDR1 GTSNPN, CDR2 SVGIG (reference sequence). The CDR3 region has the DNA TGTGCCTGGAGTGTAGGTCAGGGCAATCAGCCCCAGCATTTT. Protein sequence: CAWSVGQGNQPQHF.